This T cell receptor (beta chain) was found in a study of cytomegalovirus exposure and HLA in healthy donors. Unmatched junction bases numbered 8, after V lost 7 bases and J lost 6 bases. The germline CDR1 and CDR2 sequences are SGHAT and FQNNGV. The CDR3 length is 13 residues. 13 Jbeta primers and 60 Vbeta primers were used for the PCR. Sequencing was performed with immunoSEQ multiplex PCR; in TCRdb, only in-frame clones are kept and a portion is missing. Of some 110,000 clones listed, 9.5% were seen once; the top ten hold over 2.5%. The sequence came from a man under 40 in good health and CMV-seronegative. The sample taken for sequencing was PBMCs. This chain uses TRBV11-2 with TRBJ1-1, with TRBD1 matching over 7 bases. CDR3 coding DNA: TGTGCCAGCACCAGACAGGGTAGGGCTGAAGCTTTCTTT. Protein product: CASTRQGRAEAFF.